This TCR beta chain was observed in a study of cytomegalovirus exposure and HLA in healthy donors. PCR primers comprised 60 Vbeta and 13 Jbeta primers. The table came from immunoSEQ multiplex PCR; TCRdb's copy has only in-frame clones and leaves some out. Found here are about 150,000 clones, approximately 77% of them singletons; the top ten hold about 1.3%. The sample taken for sequencing was PBMCs. This clonotype originated in a man aged 18 to 35 in good health and CMV-seronegative.

In DNA form, the CDR3 reads TGTGCCACCGGACTAGCGGGTGACACCGGGGAGCTGTTTTTT. Protein sequence: CATGLAGDTGELFF. The gene calls are TRBV6-1 and TRBJ2-2; 11 bases fit TRBD2. Germline CDR1 MNHNS, CDR2 SASEGT. The CDR3 totals 14 residues. V lost 10 bases to trimming and J lost 3 bases; unmatched junction nucleotides: 4.